Below, 19 T cell receptor beta chains from the same sample are listed, as sequenced in a study of blood T cell repertoires in COVID-19. Only in-frame clones appear in the TCRdb table, and some are missing; sequencing was by immunoSEQ multiplex PCR. The table shows approximately 100,000 clones, with 88% occurring only once. Sequenced sample: peripheral blood. All receptors come from a woman aged 55-75 years with acute or convalescent COVID-19.

The chain links TRBV19 to TRBJ2-1, with 7 positions matching TRBD1. Trimming at V came to 1 base and at J to 2 bases, leaving 11 bases not matched to a gene. CDR3 length: 18 amino acids. Germline V gives CDR1 LNHDA, CDR2 SQIVND (reference sequence). CDR3 region: CASSIGTGATSPYNEQFF. In DNA, the CDR3 is TGTGCCAGTAGTATAGGGACAGGAGCTACCTCCCCCTACAATGAGCAGTTCTTC.

The V and J genes are TRBV29-1 and TRBJ1-5; tentatively, D is TRBD1 (6 bases). The germline V and J ends were trimmed by 4 bases and 4 bases, with 11 bases remaining between them. CDR3 length: 13 residues. The germline CDR1 and CDR2 sequences are SQVTM and ANQGSEA. In DNA form, the CDR3 reads TGCAGCGTTGCGGGAGGGGGGAATCAGCCCCAGCATTTT. Protein: CSVAGGGNQPQHF.

There are a few counts of this clone. The chain joins TRBV10-3 to TRBJ1-1, with 8 bases matching TRBD1. The germline V gene encodes CDR1 ENHRY and CDR2 SYGVKD. The CDR3 runs to 15 residues. V gave up 2 bases and J gave up 10 bases; unmatched junction bases: 12. Written as DNA, the CDR3 is TGTGCCATCAGTGAGGAGGGCAGGGGGCGCGAGGCAGCTTTCTTT. Residues: CAISEEGRGREAAFF.

This clone was recorded once. The rearrangement uses TRBV28 and TRBJ2-1, with 8 bases identical to TRBD2. CDR1 MDHEN and CDR2 SYDVKM come from the germline V gene. With 5 bases clipped from V and 7 bases from J, the junction kept 7 bases outside the gene matches. CDR3 size: 14 residues. The CDR3 DNA follows: TGTGCCAGCAGTCCCATAGCGGGAAGGAATGAGCAGTTCTTC. This gives the protein CASSPIAGRNEQFF.

The chain links TRBV5-8 to TRBJ1-5, with 7 nucleotides matching TRBD1. V shed 0 bases, J shed 0 bases, and the junction held 9 bases outside the gene matches. The CDR3 runs 18 residues. Germline V gives CDR1 SGHTS, CDR2 YDEGEE. The CDR3 coding sequence is TGTGCCAGCAGCTTGGATTTATGGACAGGTATTAGCAATCAGCCCCAGCATTTT. It translates to CASSLDLWTGISNQPQHF.

The gene calls are TRBV5-1 and TRBJ2-7, with 11 bases aligning to TRBD2. In germline, CDR1 is SGHRS, CDR2 YFSETQ. The CDR3 has 16 amino acids. Unmatched junction bases numbered 4, after V lost 0 bases and J lost 2 bases. The CDR3 is CASSLVLAGATYEQYF. CDR3 sequence (DNA): TGCGCCAGCAGCTTGGTACTAGCGGGAGCTACCTACGAGCAGTACTTC.

The chain employs TRBV30 and TRBJ1-1; no reliable D call. V was shortened by 4 bases and J by 12 bases, with 15 bases between the two germline ends. Germline CDR1 reads GTSNPN; CDR2 reads SVGIG (reference sequence). The CDR3 runs 11 residues. CDR3 region: CAWIRERRSFF. The CDR3 DNA sequence: TGTGCCTGGATCCGGGAACGGCGGTCTTTCTTT.

V is TRBV5-1 and J is TRBJ2-3; D unclear. The CDR3 consists of 16 residues. The germline V gene has CDR1 SGHRS and CDR2 YFSETQ. V was cut by 2 bases and J by 6 bases, with 19 bases left in between. The CDR3 DNA reads TGCGCCAGCAGCTTAACGGTTCGGGTAACTGGGGATACGCAGTATTTT. This translates into CASSLTVRVTGDTQYF. The full variable domain, its missing parts supplied by reference TRBV5-1 and TRBJ2-3, is KAGVTQTPRYLIKTRGQQVTLSCSPISGHRSVSWYQQTPGQGLQFLFEYFSETQRNKGNFPGRFSGRQFSNSRSEMNVSTLELGDSALYLCASSLTVRVTGDTQYFGPGTRLTVL.

V and J are TRBV20-1 and TRBJ1-2; TRBD1 might be the D (5 bases). CDR1 is DFQATT and CDR2 is SNEGSKA in the germline V gene (reference sequence). This CDR3 is 12 amino acids long. Trimming pared 3 bases from V and 2 bases from J, leaving 7 bases between. The CDR3 coding sequence is TGCAGTGCTAGTAACAGGAACTATGGCTACACCTTC. Its translation is CSASNRNYGYTF.

V gene TRBV2 combines with J gene TRBJ1-5; D unresolved. The V gene's germline CDR1 is SNHLY and CDR2 FYNNEI. Trimming removed 9 bases at V and 7 bases at J, with 16 bases between. This CDR3 has 13 amino acids. CDR3 DNA: TGTGCCAGTACGAGGGATGTTGGCCAGCCCCAGCATTTT. This sequence encodes CASTRDVGQPQHF.

The genes are TRBV19 and TRBJ1-2, with D perhaps matching TRBD1 (6 bases). Germline CDR1 LNHDA, CDR2 SQIVND (reference sequence). This CDR3 contains 13 residues. V was cut by 6 bases and J by 4 bases, with 12 bases left in between. CDR3 in amino acids: CASRNLDSYGYTF. As DNA, the CDR3 is TGTGCCAGTAGAAACTTGGACAGCTATGGCTACACCTTC.

V gene TRBV29-1 combines with J gene TRBJ1-1; tentative D call: TRBD1 (6 bases). Germline CDR1 is SQVTM and CDR2 is ANQGSEA. The CDR3 consists of 13 residues. Between the trimmed V and J ends, which lost 6 bases and 1 base, there was a span of 12 bases. The CDR3 protein is CSVRIGGNTEAFF. The CDR3 nucleotides read TGCAGCGTGCGGATAGGGGGGAACACTGAAGCTTTCTTT.

The table lists this clone with a count of one. As DNA, the CDR3 is TGTGCCAGCAGTGAAGCGCTTCAGGGACAGCCCCAGCATTTT. As protein: CASSEALQGQPQHF. V usage is TRBV6-1 and J usage is TRBJ1-5; a weak D match, TRBD1 (5 bases). V lost 0 bases to trimming and J lost 7 bases, with 10 bases between them. The germline V gene has CDR1 MNHNS and CDR2 SASEGT. This CDR3 contains 14 residues.

The chain links TRBV7-3 to TRBJ2-3; no reliable D call. The CDR3 totals 13 residues. Germline lookup yields CDR1 SGHTA and CDR2 FQGTGA. The V gene lost 1 base and the J gene lost 5 bases, with 7 bases spanning the gap. CDR3 amino acids: CASSLMPKDTQYF. The CDR3 DNA reads as TGTGCCAGCAGCTTAATGCCTAAAGATACGCAGTATTTT.

V usage is TRBV5-1 and J usage is TRBJ1-1; 7 bases match TRBD1. CDR1 and CDR2 from the germline V gene are SGHRS and YFSETQ. Trimming at V came to 4 bases and at J to 5 bases, leaving 11 bases not matched to a gene. CDR3 length equals 15 residues. The CDR3 loop is CASSQNRGLGTEAFF. The CDR3 DNA reads TGCGCCAGCAGCCAAAACAGGGGACTCGGGACTGAAGCTTTCTTT.

J is TRBJ2-7 and V is TRBV6-6, with a possible D match to TRBD1 (6 bases). Looked up from germline, CDR1 is MNHNY and CDR2 is SVGAGI (reference sequence). CDR3 size: 12 residues. V lost 5 bases and J 6 bases, leaving 11 bases between the germline ends. The CDR3 bases are TGTGCCAGCAGTAGACAGGTCCCCGAGCAGTACTTC. Translating it yields CASSRQVPEQYF.

The J gene is TRBJ1-1, the V gene TRBV28; D is ambiguous. CDR1 is MDHEN and CDR2 is SYDVKM in the germline V gene. CDR3 length: 12 residues. V was clipped by 8 bases and J by 1 base, with 8 bases between them. The DNA of the CDR3 is TGTGCCAGCCTTGCAGGGAACACTGAAGCTTTCTTT. This translates into CASLAGNTEAFF.

The chain combines TRBV6-5 with TRBJ1-5; 8 nucleotides agree with TRBD1. This CDR3 is 15 amino acids long. Germline CDR1 and CDR2: MNHEY and SVGAGI. V shed 5 bases, J shed 6 bases, and the junction held 9 bases outside the gene matches. The chain's CDR3 is CASSIDRGGSQPQHF. The CDR3 bases are TGTGCCAGCAGTATTGACAGGGGTGGGAGTCAGCCCCAGCATTTT.

The chain combines TRBV6-1 with TRBJ2-4; 13 positions match TRBD2. V dropped 0 bases and J dropped 3; count of bases not matched to a gene: 11. This CDR3 contains 20 residues. Germline CDR1 and CDR2: MNHNS and SASEGT. In DNA, the CDR3 is TGTGCCAGCAGTGAAGCGCTGATAGGACTAGCGGGAGATGGCAAAAACATTCAGTACTTC. This translates into CASSEALIGLAGDGKNIQYF.